A single sample is the source of the 11 T cell receptor beta chains below, sequenced in a study of cytomegalovirus exposure and HLA in healthy donors (dated by TCRdb to 2017 to 2019). The library came from the immunoSEQ multiplex PCR assay. The multiplex PCR relied on a mix of 60 forward primers for TCR Vbeta segments and 13 reverse primers for TCR Jbeta segments. As stored in TCRdb, this immuneACCESS dataset retains in-frame rearrangements with V and J assigned. A fraction of the clones does not appear; measured against another copy, unresolved V genes explain less than half of the discrepancy, and the remainder lacks a known reason. This sample comprises 93,000 or so clones, roughly 66% of them detected only once. The ten largest clones add up to 2.5% to 4% of the sample. Sequenced: PBMCs. The receptors come from a woman between 50 and 59 years old in good health and CMV-seronegative.

The V gene is TRBV30, the J gene TRBJ1-6; 7 nucleotides align to TRBD1. The CDR3 has 14 amino acids. CDR1 is GTSNPN and CDR2 is SVGIG in the germline V gene (reference sequence). With 2 bases clipped from V and 8 bases from J, the junction kept 6 bases outside the gene matches. The CDR3 nucleotides are TGTGCCTGGAGTCAACTCACAGGGGATTCACCCCTCCACTTT. Its translation is CAWSQLTGDSPLHF.

The genes are TRBV7-3 and TRBJ2-2; TRBD2 matches at 8 bases. The J segment lost 5 bases and the V segment lost 5 bases, leaving 13 bases of the junction unmatched. Germline CDR1 is SGHTA and CDR2 is FQGTGA. CDR3 length: 17 residues. The chain's CDR3 is CASSRTSYGGRTGELFF. CDR3 DNA sequence: TGTGCCAGCAGCCGGACTAGCTACGGGGGGCGGACCGGGGAGCTGTTTTTT.

V is TRBV5-4 and J is TRBJ2-1; tentative D call: TRBD1 (6 bases). Germline V gene data show CDR1 as SGHNT and CDR2 as YYREEE (reference sequence). The CDR3 has 16 amino acids. Between the trimmed V and J ends, which lost 0 bases and 6 bases, there was a span of 16 bases. The CDR3 here is CASSLGGRGVLNEQFF. CDR3 DNA: TGTGCCAGCAGCTTGGGGGGCAGGGGAGTCCTCAATGAGCAGTTCTTC.

The J gene is TRBJ2-3, the V gene TRBV18, with TRBD2 identical over 8 bases. The CDR3 length is 14 residues. Unmatched junction bases numbered 1, after V lost 3 bases and J lost 2 bases. The germline CDR1 and CDR2 sequences are KGHSH and LQKENI. This CDR3 reads CASSPGLATDTQYF. The CDR3 nucleotides are TGTGCCAGCTCACCTGGACTAGCCACAGATACGCAGTATTTT.

In this sample, this clone turned up a few times. V gene TRBV14 combines with J gene TRBJ2-1, with a possible D match to TRBD2 (6 bases). The V end was cut by 3 bases, the J end by 2 bases, with 14 bases between. The CDR3 is made up of 16 amino acids. CDR1 SGHDN and CDR2 FVKESK come from the germline V gene. The CDR3 DNA sequence: TGTGCCAGCAGCCAGGGGACTTCCAGGACCTACAATGAGCAGTTCTTC. Translation: CASSQGTSRTYNEQFF. Full variable domain (missing parts from reference TRBV14 and TRBJ2-1): EAGVTQFPSHSVIEKGQTVTLRCDPISGHDNLYWYRRVMGKEIKFLLHFVKESKQDESGMPNNRFLAERTGGTYSTLKVQPAELEDSGVYFCASSQGTSRTYNEQFFGPGTRLTVL.

The V gene is TRBV28, the J gene TRBJ2-1, with D uncertain. CDR3 length: 11 amino acids. The ends were cut back, 8 bases at V and 4 bases at J, with 6 bases in the middle. From germline, CDR1 is MDHEN and CDR2 SYDVKM. CDR3 DNA: TGTGCCAGCTTCCGGTACAATGAGCAGTTCTTC. Encoded protein: CASFRYNEQFF. The entire variable domain, with the rest obtained from reference TRBV28 and TRBJ2-1, is as follows: DVKVTQSSRYLVKRTGEKVFLECVQDMDHENMFWYRQDPGLGLRLIYFSYDVKMKEKGDIPEGYSVSREKKERFSLILESASTNQTSMYLCASFRYNEQFFGPGTRLTVL.

The chain joins TRBV9 to TRBJ2-3, with 9 bases lining up with TRBD2. The ends lost 0 bases at V and 0 bases at J; junction bases unmatched: 8. CDR1 and CDR2 from the germline V gene are SGDLS and YYNGEE. The CDR3 extends over 18 amino acids. The CDR3 region is CASSVGMTSGPSTDTQYF. The CDR3 DNA sequence: TGTGCCAGCAGCGTAGGAATGACTAGCGGCCCAAGCACAGATACGCAGTATTTT.

V usage is TRBV10-3 and J usage is TRBJ2-1; 8 bases are shared with TRBD1. The CDR3 is 14 residues long. Germline-derived CDR1 and CDR2 are ENHRY and SYGVKD. The J segment lost 6 bases and the V segment lost 3 bases, leaving 4 bases of the junction unmatched. As DNA, the CDR3 is TGTGCCATCAGTGAACAACAGGGGGGCAATGAGCAGTTCTTC. Translation: CAISEQQGGNEQFF.

This clone has a handful of counts. This chain joins TRBV29-1 and TRBJ2-2, with a possible D match to TRBD2 (5 bases). The CDR3 consists of 17 residues. V dropped 1 base and J dropped 0 bases, with 15 bases sitting between them. Per germline, CDR1 SQVTM and CDR2 ANQGSEA. The CDR3 sequence: CSVEGDERSTNTGELFF. As DNA, the CDR3 is TGCAGCGTTGAAGGGGATGAGCGGAGTACGAACACCGGGGAGCTGTTTTTT.

This rearrangement joins TRBV6-5 to TRBJ2-3; the D gene is possibly TRBD2 (6 bases). From germline, CDR1 is MNHEY and CDR2 SVGAGI. Deletions cut 6 bases from V and 2 bases from J, with 12 bases between. This CDR3 is built from 14 residues. CDR3 amino acids: CASSPGGFTDTQYF. CDR3 nucleotides: TGTGCCAGCAGCCCCGGGGGTTTCACAGATACGCAGTATTTT.

The genes are TRBV9 and TRBJ2-3; 12 nucleotides agree with TRBD2. Losses at the gene ends were 3 bases for V and 5 bases for J; bases not matched to a gene: 4. The CDR3 sequence is 15 residues long. In germline, CDR1 is SGDLS, CDR2 YYNGEE. The CDR3 loop reads CASSASGRAGDTQYF. In DNA form, the CDR3 reads TGTGCCAGCAGCGCTAGCGGGAGGGCTGGAGATACGCAGTATTTT.